This paragraph covers one T cell receptor (beta chain) sequence. This clone's antigen is unknown. The input lacks base qualities; no much larger clone sits a single base away. These data belong to a study of naive and memory T cell subsets (dated by TCRdb to about 2017). Looking at the study overall: Sorted naive and memory T cell subsets from peripheral blood were analyzed in the study using a UMI-based, open-source pipeline for TCR alpha and beta sequencing. IgG serology results and the functional CMV T cell responses were in complete agreement. RNA was DNase-treated and reverse transcribed with TCR constant-region primers, mostly using SuperScript III.

Measured from the cysteine to the phenylalanine, the CDR3 is 12 residues long. The kept DNA is CDR3 alone, 36 bases in frame from the first base. V loses 7 bases, J loses 6 bases, and the germline ends lie 12 bases apart. The germline V gene (reference sequence) gives CDR1 as LGHDT and CDR2 as YNNKEL. The library was built by means of UMI-ligation and nested PCR. To cover both TRBC1 and TRBC2, the beta constant-region primer consisted of an equimolar mix of two oligonucleotides. T4 RNA ligase 1 ligated a single-stranded oligonucleotide carrying the SP2 primer and a 12-nucleotide UMI to the cDNA 3' end. The ligated cDNA went through four rounds of PCR with nested alpha and beta constant-region primers together with the SP2 primer. The ligation reaction was incubated at 16°C for about 20-24 hours. PCR2 was usually performed as a SYBR Green qPCR and halted at a preset threshold so that over-amplification would not occur. Apart from the first purification, every purification step used Agencourt AMPure XP magnetic beads. Libraries were quantified by Qubit and checked on a TapeStation, with a main peak expected near 650 bp. Pooled libraries were sequenced on an Illumina MiSeq using v2 2x251 paired-end kits, and typically roughly 1-2.2 million reads were obtained per sample. Libraries were pooled at around 4 nM per sample, and about 4.5-7.5% PhiX was added to improve cluster recognition. The authors' analysis ran thus. V and J genes were assigned to Demultiplexor-processed FASTQ reads by Decombinator through tag matching, with a single base-pair mismatch being allowed. Collapsinator relied on UMIs to fix sequencing errors as well as frequency errors caused by PCR heterogeneity. CDR3Translator translated TCRs and extracted CDR3s from the conserved cysteine to the FGXG phenylalanine, flagging non-productive sequences. Gini, Shannon entropy and inverse Simpson indices were calculated on repertoires that had been subsampled to equal numbers of UMI-defined TCRs. Power-law fits to clonotype abundance distributions were performed by maximum likelihood within the linear range. For one naive CD8 sample, the pipeline and MIGEC produced similar UMI counts, unique TCR numbers and clonal distributions. A set of several thousand CMV-associated CDR3 sequences, compiled from VDJdb and a published dataset, was used to search the repertoires. TCRdb reran the public reads through fastp at Q25 and MiXCR, keeping productive beta chains. Each record represents a unique CDR3 protein, reported with the most common genes and DNA among its rows. It is TCRdb's table, rather than the study itself, that gives the V and J calls and clone size. In all, the sample holds roughly 91,000 distinct CDR3 sequences, and around 13% of those were seen once. Approximately 0.94% of the sample is in the top ten clones.

From the second PCR step on, the TCR alpha and beta chain libraries were amplified in separate reactions. CMV status of each donor was established by measuring IFNgamma production from CD4+ T cells after fresh PBMCs were stimulated overnight with CMV viral lysate. CD4 T cells were positively selected with Miltenyi beads, followed by positive selection of CD8 T cells from the CD4-negative fraction. After staining for CD3, CD4, CD8, CD45RA, CD27 and a live/dead dye, cells were sorted on a BD Aria II into four subsets based on CD45RA and CD27. A few healthy volunteers provided blood, and each donor's sample was split into CD4 and CD8 T cells and then further divided into four differentiation subsets. Approximately 0.13 L of peripheral blood was drawn per donor, and PBMC were isolated by Ficoll-Paque PLUS density-gradient centrifugation. The sorted cells were lysed in RLT buffer, after which RNA was extracted using a Qiagen RNeasy kit and kept at -80 degrees C.

Points the paper makes about the study in general: Following error correction, more than 85% of naive TCR sequences occurred only once, which made naive abundance distributions much steeper than those of memory subsets. Single alpha or beta chain sequences, rather than paired alpha/beta receptors, were used to define clonotypes. A power law was followed by TCR abundance, with an exponent that differed between naive and memory subsets but was consistent across the three individuals. RNA-based TCR counts may be influenced by expression changes linked to T cell activation and differentiation. The repertoire findings for the naive and memory subsets could not be validated against a ground truth because none was available. In both CD4 and CD8 cells, a rise in Gini index and a fall in Shannon and inverse Simpson diversity were observed from naive through CM, EM and EMRA.

The specimen was central memory CD4+ T cells from blood. In light of the paper, this sample's cell subset or site label describes: central memory, CD45RA- CD27+. This receptor chain uses TRBV3-1 and TRBJ1-2, and TRBD1 may be the D gene, going by 6 matching bases. This clonotype was obtained from a human donor in good health. The nucleotide sequence reads TGTGCCAGCATCTCCAGGGGAGATGGCTACACCTTC. It encodes CASISRGDGYTF.